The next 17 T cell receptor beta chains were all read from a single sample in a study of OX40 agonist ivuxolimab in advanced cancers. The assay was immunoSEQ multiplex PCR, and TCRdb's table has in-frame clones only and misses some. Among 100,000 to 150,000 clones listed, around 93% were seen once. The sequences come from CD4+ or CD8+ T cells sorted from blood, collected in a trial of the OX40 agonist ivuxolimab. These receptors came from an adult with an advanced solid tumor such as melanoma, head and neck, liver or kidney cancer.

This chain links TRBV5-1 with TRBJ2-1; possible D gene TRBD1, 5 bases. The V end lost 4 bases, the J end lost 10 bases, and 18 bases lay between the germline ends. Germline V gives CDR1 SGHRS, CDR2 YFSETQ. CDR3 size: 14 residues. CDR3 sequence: CASSLINQGREQFF. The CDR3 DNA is TGCGCCAGCAGCCTCATCAACCAGGGTCGGGAGCAGTTCTTC.

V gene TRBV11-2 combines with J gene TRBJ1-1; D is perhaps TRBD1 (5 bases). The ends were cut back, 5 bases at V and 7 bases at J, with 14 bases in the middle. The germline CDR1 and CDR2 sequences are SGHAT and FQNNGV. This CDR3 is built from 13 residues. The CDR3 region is CASSLEGSGEAFF. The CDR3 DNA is TGTGCCAGCAGCCTCGAGGGGAGTGGTGAAGCTTTCTTT. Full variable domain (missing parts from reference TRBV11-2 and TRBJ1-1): EAGVAQSPRYKIIEKRQSVAFWCNPISGHATLYWYQQILGQGPKLLIQFQNNGVVDDSQLPKDRFSAERLKGVDSTLKIQPAKLEDSAVYLCASSLEGSGEAFFGQGTRLTVV.

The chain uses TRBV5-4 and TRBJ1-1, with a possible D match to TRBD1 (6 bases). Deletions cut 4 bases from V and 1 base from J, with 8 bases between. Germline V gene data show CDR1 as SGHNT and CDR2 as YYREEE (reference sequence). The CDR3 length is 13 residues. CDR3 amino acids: CASSQGQNTEAFF. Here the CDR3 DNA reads TGTGCCAGCAGCCAGGGACAGAACACTGAAGCTTTCTTT.

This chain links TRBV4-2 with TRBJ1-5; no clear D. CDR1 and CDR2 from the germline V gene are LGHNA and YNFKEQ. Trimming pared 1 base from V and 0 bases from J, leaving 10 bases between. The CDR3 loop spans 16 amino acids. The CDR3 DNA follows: TGTGCCAGCAGCCAAGTGCCAGGAGGTAGCAATCAGCCCCAGCATTTT. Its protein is CASSQVPGGSNQPQHF.

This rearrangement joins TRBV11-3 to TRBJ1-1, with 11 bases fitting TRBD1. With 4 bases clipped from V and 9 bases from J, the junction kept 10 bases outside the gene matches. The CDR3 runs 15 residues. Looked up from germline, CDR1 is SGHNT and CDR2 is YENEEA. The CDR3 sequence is CASSSGQGVEKKAFF. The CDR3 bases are TGTGCCAGCAGCTCGGGACAGGGGGTCGAGAAAAAAGCTTTCTTT.

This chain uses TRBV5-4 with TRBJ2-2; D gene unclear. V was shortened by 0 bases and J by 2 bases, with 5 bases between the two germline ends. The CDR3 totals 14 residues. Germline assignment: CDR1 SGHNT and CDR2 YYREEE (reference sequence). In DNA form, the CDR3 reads TGTGCCAGCAGCTTGGCCAGAAACACCGGGGAGCTGTTTTTT. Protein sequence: CASSLARNTGELFF. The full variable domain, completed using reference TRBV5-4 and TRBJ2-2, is ETGVTQSPTHLIKTRGQQVTLRCSSQSGHNTVSWYQQALGQGPQFIFQYYREEENGRGNFPPRFSGLQFPNYSSELNVNALELDDSALYLCASSLARNTGELFFGEGSRLTVL.

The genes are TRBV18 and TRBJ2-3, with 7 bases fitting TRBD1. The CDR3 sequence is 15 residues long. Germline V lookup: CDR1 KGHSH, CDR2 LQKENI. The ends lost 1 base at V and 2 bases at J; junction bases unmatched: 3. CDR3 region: CASSPQTGPTDTQYF. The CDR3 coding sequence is TGTGCCAGCTCACCACAGACAGGGCCCACAGATACGCAGTATTTT.

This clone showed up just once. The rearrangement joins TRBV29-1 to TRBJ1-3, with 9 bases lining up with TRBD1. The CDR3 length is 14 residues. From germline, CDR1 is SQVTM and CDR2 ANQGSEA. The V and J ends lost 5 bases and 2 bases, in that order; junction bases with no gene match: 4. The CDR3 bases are TGCAGCGTTCGAGACAGGGGGACTGGAAACACCATATATTTT. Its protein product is CSVRDRGTGNTIYF.

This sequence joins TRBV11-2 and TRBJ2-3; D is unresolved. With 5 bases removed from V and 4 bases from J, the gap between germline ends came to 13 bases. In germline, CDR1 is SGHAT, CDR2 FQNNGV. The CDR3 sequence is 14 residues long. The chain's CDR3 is CASSPRRASDTQYF. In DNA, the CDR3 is TGTGCCAGCAGCCCCCGCCGGGCGTCAGATACGCAGTATTTT.

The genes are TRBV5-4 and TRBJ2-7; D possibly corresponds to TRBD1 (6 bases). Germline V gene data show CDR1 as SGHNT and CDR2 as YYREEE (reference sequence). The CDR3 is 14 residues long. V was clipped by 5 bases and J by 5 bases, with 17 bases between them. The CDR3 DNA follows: TGTGCCAGCAGTCCGCAGGGGCGTATCAACGAGCAGTACTTC. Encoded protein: CASSPQGRINEQYF.

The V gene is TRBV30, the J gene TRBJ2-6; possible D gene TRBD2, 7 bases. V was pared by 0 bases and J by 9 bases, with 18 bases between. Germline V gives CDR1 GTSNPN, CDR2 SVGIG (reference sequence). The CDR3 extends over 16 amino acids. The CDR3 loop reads CAWSVRRGGMDNVLTF. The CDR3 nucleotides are TGTGCCTGGAGTGTACGAAGGGGGGGGATGGACAACGTCCTGACTTTC.

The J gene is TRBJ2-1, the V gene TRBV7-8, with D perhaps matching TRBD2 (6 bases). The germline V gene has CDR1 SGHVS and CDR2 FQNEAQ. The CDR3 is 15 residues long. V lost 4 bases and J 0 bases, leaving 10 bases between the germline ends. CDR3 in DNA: TGTGCCAGCAGCTACGAGCGGGTCTCCTACAATGAGCAGTTCTTC. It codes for CASSYERVSYNEQFF.

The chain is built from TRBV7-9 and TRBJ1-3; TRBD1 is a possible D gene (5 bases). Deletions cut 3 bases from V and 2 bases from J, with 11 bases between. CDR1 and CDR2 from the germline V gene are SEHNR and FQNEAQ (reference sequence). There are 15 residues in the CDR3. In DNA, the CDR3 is TGTGCCAGCAGCTTTAATACGGGGGCTGGAAACACCATATATTTT. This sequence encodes CASSFNTGAGNTIYF.

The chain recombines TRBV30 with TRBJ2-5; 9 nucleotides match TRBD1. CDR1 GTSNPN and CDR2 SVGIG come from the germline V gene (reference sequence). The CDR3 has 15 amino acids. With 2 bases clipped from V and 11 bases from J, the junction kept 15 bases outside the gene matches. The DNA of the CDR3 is TGTGCCTGGAGTACCGGGACAGGGAGGTTGGGGGAGCAGTACTTC. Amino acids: CAWSTGTGRLGEQYF.

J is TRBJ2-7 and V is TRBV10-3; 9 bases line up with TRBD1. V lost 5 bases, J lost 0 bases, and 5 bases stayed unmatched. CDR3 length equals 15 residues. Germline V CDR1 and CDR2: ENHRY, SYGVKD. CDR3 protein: CAISTGGASSYEQYF. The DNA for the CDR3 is TGTGCCATCAGTACAGGGGGCGCTTCCTCCTACGAGCAGTACTTC.

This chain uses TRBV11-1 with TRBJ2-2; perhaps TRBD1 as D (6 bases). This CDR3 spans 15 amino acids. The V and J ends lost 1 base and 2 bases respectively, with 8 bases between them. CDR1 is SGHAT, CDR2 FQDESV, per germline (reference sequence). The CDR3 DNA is TGTGCCAGCAGCTTAGAGACAGGAAACACCGGGGAGCTGTTTTTT. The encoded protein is CASSLETGNTGELFF.

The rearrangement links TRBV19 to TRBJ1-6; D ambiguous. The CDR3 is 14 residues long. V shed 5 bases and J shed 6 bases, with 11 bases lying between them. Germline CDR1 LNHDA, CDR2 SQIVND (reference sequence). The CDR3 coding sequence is TGTGCCAGTAGTCATCCTACTTTTAATTCACCCCTCCACTTT. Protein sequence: CASSHPTFNSPLHF.